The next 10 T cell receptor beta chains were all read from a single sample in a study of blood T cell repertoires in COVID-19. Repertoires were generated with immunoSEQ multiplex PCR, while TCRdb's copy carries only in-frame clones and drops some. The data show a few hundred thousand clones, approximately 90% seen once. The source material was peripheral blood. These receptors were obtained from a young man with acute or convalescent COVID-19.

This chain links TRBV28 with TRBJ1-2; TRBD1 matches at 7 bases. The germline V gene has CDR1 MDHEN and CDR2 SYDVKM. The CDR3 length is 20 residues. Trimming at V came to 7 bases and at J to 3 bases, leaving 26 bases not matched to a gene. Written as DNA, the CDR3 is TGTGCCAGCAAAATACAGGGGTTGAATCGAGAAGGAAGGTATGACTATGGCTACACCTTC. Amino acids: CASKIQGLNREGRYDYGYTF.

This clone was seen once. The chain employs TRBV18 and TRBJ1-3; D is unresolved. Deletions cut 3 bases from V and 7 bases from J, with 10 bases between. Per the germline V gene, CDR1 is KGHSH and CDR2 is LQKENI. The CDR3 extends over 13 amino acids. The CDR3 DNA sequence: TGTGCCAGCTCACCCCCCAGACTGAACACCATATATTTT. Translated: CASSPPRLNTIYF. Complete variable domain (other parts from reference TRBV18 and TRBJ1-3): NAGVMQNPRHLVRRRGQEARLRCSPMKGHSHVYWYRQLPEEGLKFMVYLQKENIIDESGMPKERFSAEFPKEGPSILRIQQVVRGDSAAYFCASSPPRLNTIYFGEGSWLTVV.

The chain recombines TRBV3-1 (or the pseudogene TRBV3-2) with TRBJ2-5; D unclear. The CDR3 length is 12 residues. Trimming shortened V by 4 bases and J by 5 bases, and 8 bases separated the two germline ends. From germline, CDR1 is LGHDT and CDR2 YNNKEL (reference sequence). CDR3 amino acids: CASSPRRETQYF. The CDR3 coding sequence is TGTGCCAGCAGCCCTCGCCGGGAGACCCAGTACTTC.

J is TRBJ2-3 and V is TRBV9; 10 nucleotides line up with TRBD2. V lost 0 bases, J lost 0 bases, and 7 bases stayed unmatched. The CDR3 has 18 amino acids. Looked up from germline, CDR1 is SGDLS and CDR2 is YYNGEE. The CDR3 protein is CASSVAQRGGHSTDTQYF. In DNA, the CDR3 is TGTGCCAGCAGCGTAGCTCAGCGGGGGGGCCATAGCACAGATACGCAGTATTTT.

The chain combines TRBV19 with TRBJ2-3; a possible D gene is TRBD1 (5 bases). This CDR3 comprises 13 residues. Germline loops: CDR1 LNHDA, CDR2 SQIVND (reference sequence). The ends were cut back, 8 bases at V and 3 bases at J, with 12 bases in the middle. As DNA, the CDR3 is TGTGCCAGTCTATCGCAGGGAACAGATACGCAGTATTTT. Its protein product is CASLSQGTDTQYF.

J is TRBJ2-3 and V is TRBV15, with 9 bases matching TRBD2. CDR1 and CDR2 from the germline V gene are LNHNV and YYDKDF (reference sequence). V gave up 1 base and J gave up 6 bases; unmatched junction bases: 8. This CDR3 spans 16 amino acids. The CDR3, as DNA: TGTGCCACCAGCAGAGTCAGAGCGGGAGGAGGCGATACGCAGTATTTT. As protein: CATSRVRAGGGDTQYF.

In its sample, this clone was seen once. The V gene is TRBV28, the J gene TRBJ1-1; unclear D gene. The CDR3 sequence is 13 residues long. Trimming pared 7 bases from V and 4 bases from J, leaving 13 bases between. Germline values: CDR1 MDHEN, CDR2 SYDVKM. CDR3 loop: CASKLLSGTEAFF. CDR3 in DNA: TGTGCCAGCAAACTCCTCTCGGGCACTGAAGCTTTCTTT.

The CDR3 sequence is CASSWRGGSSYEQYF. The CDR3 nucleotides read TGTGCCAGCAGCTGGCGGGGGGGCAGCTCCTACGAGCAGTACTTC. V is TRBV28 and J is TRBJ2-7, with 9 bases aligning to TRBD2. This CDR3 contains 15 residues. The V and J ends lost 6 bases and 0 bases, in that order; junction bases with no gene match: 6. Germline loops: CDR1 MDHEN, CDR2 SYDVKM.

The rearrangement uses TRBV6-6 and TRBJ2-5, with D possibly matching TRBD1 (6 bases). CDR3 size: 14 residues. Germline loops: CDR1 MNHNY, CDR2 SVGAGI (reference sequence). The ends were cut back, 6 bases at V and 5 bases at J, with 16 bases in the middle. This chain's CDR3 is CASSLDSSRETQYF. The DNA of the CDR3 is TGTGCCAGCAGCCTGGACAGCAGCCGTGAGACCCAGTACTTC.

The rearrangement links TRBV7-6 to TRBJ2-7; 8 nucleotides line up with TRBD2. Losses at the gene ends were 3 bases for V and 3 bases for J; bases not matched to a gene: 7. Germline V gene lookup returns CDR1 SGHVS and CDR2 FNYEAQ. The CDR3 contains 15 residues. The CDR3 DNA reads TGTGCCAGCAGCTTGTTAGCGGGGAAGGACTACGAGCAGTACTTC. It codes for CASSLLAGKDYEQYF.